This TCR beta chain came from a study of identifying expanded T cells in peripheral blood. The V and J ends lost 7 bases and 2 bases, in that order; junction bases with no gene match: 6. The CDR3 loop spans 15 amino acids. The germline CDR1 and CDR2 sequences are SNHLY and FYNNEI. On this clone: What it recognizes is unknown.

The study, taken as a whole, reports: Across healthy donors, higher total template counts meant significantly greater roughly two-week count variance.

The method was immunoSEQ multiplex PCR; TCRdb's version includes in-frame clones alone and lacks a portion of them. The sample has about 50,000 clones, less than 85% seen once; the top ten hold around 15%. V and J are TRBV2 and TRBJ2-1, with 9 bases lining up with TRBD1. The source of this sequence is a person aged 18 to 75 in good health. The source material was blood. Here the CDR3 reads CASIWRQGAYNEQFF. The CDR3 DNA reads as TGTGCCAGCATTTGGCGACAGGGGGCCTACAATGAGCAGTTCTTC.